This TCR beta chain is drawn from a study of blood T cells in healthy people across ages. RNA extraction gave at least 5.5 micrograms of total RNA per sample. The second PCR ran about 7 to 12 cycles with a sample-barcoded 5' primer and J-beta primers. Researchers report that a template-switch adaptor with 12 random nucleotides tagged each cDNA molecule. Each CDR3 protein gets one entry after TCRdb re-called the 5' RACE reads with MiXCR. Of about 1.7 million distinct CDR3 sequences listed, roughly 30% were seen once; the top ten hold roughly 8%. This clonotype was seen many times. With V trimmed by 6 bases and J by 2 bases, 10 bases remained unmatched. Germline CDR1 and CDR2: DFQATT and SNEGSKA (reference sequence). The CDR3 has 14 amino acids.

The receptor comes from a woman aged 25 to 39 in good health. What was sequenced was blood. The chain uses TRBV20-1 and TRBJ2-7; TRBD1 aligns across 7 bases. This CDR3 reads CSAGFDRAPYEQYF. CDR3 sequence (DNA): TGCAGTGCCGGCTTCGACAGGGCCCCCTACGAGCAGTACTTC.